This T cell receptor beta chain emerged from a study of T cell repertoires in cytomegalovirus infection. Study at large: Indications came from public TCR beta signatures; they pointed to CMV infection and to a matching HLA type.

MiXCR, run by TCRdb on the reads, gives a single entry per CDR3 protein. The sample contains more than 350,000 distinct CDR3 sequences, 30% to 40% of which appear only once. A note on this clonotype: Its antigen is unidentified.

Study observations and caveats: Summed frequency of shared TCR beta families picked out CMV carriers who also had the relevant HLA. HLA-C-restricted CMV-specific TCR beta clonotypes prevailed in the ex vivo response.

V lost 5 bases to trimming and J lost 0 bases; unmatched junction nucleotides: 7. Germline CDR1 SEHNR, CDR2 FQNEAQ (reference sequence). CDR3 length: 15 amino acids. Source material: PBMCs. J is TRBJ2-7 and V is TRBV7-9; TRBD1 aligns across 7 bases. This sequence originates from a human donor in good health (CMV status not recorded). Some clones in this sample may be carry-over from other donors' samples. DNA for the CDR3: TGTGCCAGCAGCACCGAGGGGGCCCACTCCTACGAGCAGTACTTC. Protein: CASSTEGAHSYEQYF.